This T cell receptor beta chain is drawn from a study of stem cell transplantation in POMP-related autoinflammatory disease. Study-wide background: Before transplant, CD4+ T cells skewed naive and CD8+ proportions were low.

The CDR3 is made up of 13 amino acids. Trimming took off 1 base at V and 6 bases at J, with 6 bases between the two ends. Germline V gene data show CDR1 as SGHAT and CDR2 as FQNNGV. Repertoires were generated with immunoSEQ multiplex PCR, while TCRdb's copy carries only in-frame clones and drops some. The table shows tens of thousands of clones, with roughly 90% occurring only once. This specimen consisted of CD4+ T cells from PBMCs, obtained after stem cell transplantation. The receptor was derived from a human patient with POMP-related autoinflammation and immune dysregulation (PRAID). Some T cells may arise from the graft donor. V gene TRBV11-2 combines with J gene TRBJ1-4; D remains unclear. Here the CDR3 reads CASSLGLDEKLFF. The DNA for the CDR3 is TGTGCCAGCAGCTTAGGACTTGATGAAAAACTGTTTTTT.